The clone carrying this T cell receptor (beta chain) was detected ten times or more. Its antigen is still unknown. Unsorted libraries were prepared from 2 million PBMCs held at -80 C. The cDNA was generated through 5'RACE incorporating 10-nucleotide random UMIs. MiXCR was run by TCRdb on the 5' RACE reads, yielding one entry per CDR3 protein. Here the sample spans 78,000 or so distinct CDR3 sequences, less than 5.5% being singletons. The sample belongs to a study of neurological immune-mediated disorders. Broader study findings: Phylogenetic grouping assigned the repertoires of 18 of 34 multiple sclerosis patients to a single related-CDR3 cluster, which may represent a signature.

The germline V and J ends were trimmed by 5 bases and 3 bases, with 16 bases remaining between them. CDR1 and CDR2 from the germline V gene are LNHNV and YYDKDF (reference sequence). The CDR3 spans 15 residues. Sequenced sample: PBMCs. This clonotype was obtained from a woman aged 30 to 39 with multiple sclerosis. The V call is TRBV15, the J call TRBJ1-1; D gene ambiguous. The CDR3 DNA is TGTGCCACCAGCCCAAGGCCAACGGGAGACACTGAAGCTTTCTTT. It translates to CATSPRPTGDTEAFF.